These 4 T cell receptor beta chains were sequenced from one sample in a study of blood T cell repertoires in COVID-19. Clones were read by immunoSEQ multiplex PCR, and TCRdb kept only the in-frame ones, dropping some. The sample holds around 280,000 clones, about nine tenths seen once. The sequenced sample consisted of peripheral blood. Receptor source: a woman in her 50s who had recovered from COVID-19.

The chain employs TRBV13 and TRBJ1-1; D remains unclear. V was shortened by 5 bases and J by 3 bases, with 7 bases between the two germline ends. The CDR3 length is 12 residues. From germline, CDR1 is PRHDT and CDR2 FYEKMQ (reference sequence). CDR3 nucleotides: TGTGCCAGCAGCCCCGTTTACACTGAAGCTTTCTTT. Encoded protein: CASSPVYTEAFF.

This sequence joins TRBV28 and TRBJ2-7, with 9 bases aligning to TRBD2. The CDR3 length is 15 residues. V shed 5 bases, J shed 2 bases, and the junction held 7 bases outside the gene matches. Germline loops: CDR1 MDHEN, CDR2 SYDVKM. The CDR3 DNA sequence: TGTGCCAGCAGTGGAGCCGGGACTAGCACCTACGAGCAGTACTTC. Translated, it gives CASSGAGTSTYEQYF.

This sequence joins TRBV30 and TRBJ1-1; a possible D gene is TRBD1 (5 bases). Germline V CDR1 and CDR2: GTSNPN, SVGIG (reference sequence). Trimming left V 3 bases short and J 5 bases short, with 16 bases between. This CDR3 spans 14 amino acids. The CDR3 here is CAWSLTPGQTEAFF. The CDR3 DNA reads as TGTGCCTGGAGCCTAACGCCAGGGCAAACTGAAGCTTTCTTT.

The V and J genes are TRBV9 and TRBJ2-7; TRBD1 agrees at 7 bases. The V gene's germline CDR1 is SGDLS and CDR2 YYNGEE. The CDR3 totals 14 residues. Losses at the gene ends were 4 bases for V and 6 bases for J; bases not matched to a gene: 10. Here the CDR3 reads CASSPSGHRGEQYF. The CDR3 DNA is TGTGCCAGCAGCCCGTCCGGCCACAGGGGCGAGCAGTACTTC.